The source of this TCR beta chain is a study of cytomegalovirus exposure and HLA in healthy donors (dated by TCRdb to about 2017). Regarding the complete study: An earlier analysis of about 530 of the donors reported approximately 300 Gb of sequence data and around 120 million unique TCR beta sequences obtained from about 180 million T cells. An early release that covered approximately 600 HLA-typed donors contained 250 to 350 gigabases of sequencing data and about 84 million unique TCR sequences. Among the approximately 400 genotyped donors, around 81% belonged to the genetic ancestry cluster associated with self-reported Caucasian donors. The aim of the study was to test whether cataloging public T cell receptors could identify signatures of past pathogen exposure. The study profiled the T cell repertoires of about 640 subjects by immunosequencing and related them to cytomegalovirus serostatus. Along with the roughly 700-subject first cohort, a separate validation cohort of over 90 different subjects was used. To predict cytomegalovirus infection status, the study brought together high-throughput TCR immunosequencing, statistical association of individual TCRs with disease status, and machine learning. A later analysis re-analyzed previously published TCR beta repertoires from 660 or so donors and added high-resolution HLA genotyping to study TCR occurrence patterns. The later analysis used no new phenotypic data to find candidate immune exposures, relying instead on TCR beta sequences and their occurrence across donors. To decide whether each TCR beta V gene segment behaved as functional or pseudogenic, an earlier analysis of some 580 of the donors relied on high-throughput TCR beta sequencing. Donor age, sex, ethnicity and CMV serostatus were compiled alongside the repertoire data. Genome-wide SNP genotypes for about 65% of the 666 donors were used in a later genetic analysis, which treated that subset as a discovery cohort. All discovery cohort repertoires had been generated on a single sequencing platform. Class I and class II HLA loci were covered by the typing at four-digit resolution. Typing coverage differed by locus: A, B, C, DRB1 and DQB1 were typed in about 620-630 donors, DQA1 in 500 to 550, DPA1 in around 600, and DPB1 in just under 480. Because of strong linkage in the cohort, roughly 5 DR-DQ haplotypes were treated as single units for association and clustering. Among a few hundred genotyped donors of the cohort, an average of roughly 240,000 unique TCR beta nucleotide sequences were sequenced per donor, roughly 20% of them non-productive.

The cohort comprised some 680 healthy bone marrow donors. All cohort members were sampled while nominally healthy, although unrecorded immune exposures were likely present. The donor tested CMV seronegative and was one of the 352 seronegative cohort members. Each donor provided a peripheral blood sample, and peripheral blood mononuclear cells were used for TCR beta sequencing. Genomic DNA was extracted from the blood cell samples with the Qiagen DNeasy Blood Extraction Kit. The library was prepared using the immunoSEQ multiplex PCR assay. The multiplex PCR relied on a mix of 60 forward primers for TCR Vbeta segments and 13 reverse primers for TCR Jbeta segments. The CDR3 region of rearranged TCR beta genes was amplified from genomic DNA with a multiplex PCR assay. The amplified TCR beta libraries were sequenced on the Illumina HiSeq System as 87-base-pair reads. Concerning the study's data processing: A later analysis counted tens of millions of unique TCR beta chains across the 700 or so repertoires, and around 12 million of these chains were shared by at least two donors. To remove PCR and sequencing errors, raw reads were error-corrected and collapsed into unique sequences using a nearest-neighbor algorithm that merged closely related sequences. CDR3 sequences were aligned to IMGT reference sequences to assign V, D and J gene segments. Each retained sequence needed at least a six-nucleotide match to both a V gene segment and a J gene segment. A rearrangement counted as productive if the CDR3 had no stop codons and remained in frame with V and J, and every other rearrangement counted as non-productive. Following IMGT convention, CDR3 was defined as the stretch from the second conserved V-encoded cysteine to the conserved J-encoded phenylalanine. Sequences without an unambiguous match to a single V gene segment were excluded from the earlier analysis of about 600 of the donors. In an earlier analysis of approximately 590 of the donors, V segments were called functional above 56.7% productive rearrangements and were called segregating when the between-donor standard deviation exceeded 5%. A statistical classification framework was built to diagnose cytomegalovirus status from the catalog of TCR beta chain sequences. In a later analysis, TCR nucleotide sequences were compared against IMGT/GENE-DB human TR gene sequences so that V and J genes could be assigned. In a later analysis, CDR3 sequences and most-parsimonious VDJ recombination scenarios were assigned using the TCRdist pipeline. In a later analysis, each TCR beta chain was defined by its CDR3 amino acid sequence together with its V-gene family, and reads without a unique V-gene family were excluded. As a way to deal with suspected cross-contamination and a sequencing artifact, a later analysis dropped hundreds of nucleotide sequences that were highly shared and had low generation probability. A later analysis calculated a clonal expansion index for each public chain from normalized within-repertoire ranks of inferred template counts. Generation probabilities in a later analysis came from a VDJ recombination model fitted to out-of-frame rearrangements, and those results were checked against IGoR. Hypergeometric tests were used in a later analysis to score TCR-TCR, TCR-HLA and TCR-CMV co-occurrence, with a repertoire-size bias correction applied to the TCR pairs. A later analysis estimated false discovery rates by permuting HLA or CMV assignments 20 times. A later analysis grouped co-occurring TCRs with DBSCAN, adding TCRdist sequence similarity when clustering within HLA-allele-positive subsets. Co-occurrence clustering excluded repertoires with fewer than 30,000 or more than 120,000 public chains, plus five with anomalous nucleotide sharing. Entries here come from immuneACCESS through TCRdb and include only in-frame sequences with V and J called. Some clones fail to appear in such tables; in the studies checked, an unresolved V gene covers under half of the shortfall, and the cause of the remainder is unknown. D and trimming come from the DNA, and the V and J calls and clone size come from that table. This sample is represented by around 140,000 clones; more than 75% of them were singletons. The ten largest clones add up to around 2.9% of the sample.

CDR1 and CDR2 are drawn from the germline V gene: MGHRA, YSYEKL. The CDR3 holds 14 amino acids from the cysteine to the phenylalanine. Only the CDR3 part of the read is kept: 42 bases, read in frame from the first base. The junction carries 11 bases between V and J, which are trimmed by 1 base and 5 bases respectively. Worth noting for this clone: Its antigen is not yet known. Within one base of it there is no much larger clone, and no base qualities were kept.

General findings and caveats noted by the study authors: In a later genetic analysis, a missense DCLRE1C variant was associated with V-gene and J-gene trimming of TCR beta chains, and the association was replicated in an independent cohort. Specific HLA alleles were associated with roughly 16,000 TCR beta sequences at a false discovery rate of 0.05 in a later analysis. The presence/absence analyses assumed that sequencing depth was roughly uniform across donors, and that assumption may not be true. The cohort was sequenced for TCR beta chains only, and without alpha or paired-chain data the features that could be detected were limited. According to a later analysis, parvovirus B19, influenza, CMV and Epstein-Barr virus appeared linked to several top co-occurrence clusters. The study gave a list of 150 to 200 TCR beta chains associated with cytomegalovirus. Because some donors lacked HLA typing at each locus, the association tests relied only on the typed subset. According to a later analysis, TCR association rates differed among HLA loci, with DRB1 alleles showing the most associated TCRs and HLA-C alleles showing the fewest. When HLA alleles, especially DR and DQ, strongly co-occurred, attributing TCR associations to individual alleles was difficult. In a later analysis, HLA-associated TCR beta chains were found to be more clonally expanded and to have lower generation probabilities than equally common non-associated chains. Linkage disequilibrium might explain the correlated functional status among segregating V segments, but an unknown experimental factor could not be ruled out. A later genetic analysis reported fewer N-insertions in productive TCRs among donors in an Asian-associated ancestry cluster than the roughly 670-donor mean. A later analysis found that most CMV-associated TCR beta chains appeared HLA-restricted, with HLA associations seemingly driven largely by CMV exposure. In an earlier analysis of 587 of the donors, most TCR beta V segments were observed in productive rearrangements about 90% or about 30% of the time, broadly matching IMGT annotations. In vitro tests confirmed that three of the cytomegalovirus-associated TCR beta chains recognize cytomegalovirus antigens. Because counts were too low, fewer than 20 rarely observed V segments, including chromosome 9 orphons, were excluded from the earlier analysis of around 590 of the donors. A further reported finding was that TCR beta sequences accurately predicted the HLA-A and HLA-B alleles for most subjects in the first cohort. A cluster of highly shared sequence variants was judged likely to be a technical artifact of the sequencing pipeline. According to the authors, the approach could potentially be generalized to other disease states and immunological phenotypes. The classifier was reported to diagnose cytomegalovirus status with high specificity and sensitivity in both the original and validation cohorts. CMV serostatus was the only immune exposure information available for the cohort. Some IMGT-functional V segments, including TRBV6-2 and TRBV6-3, could not be told apart with the 87-base-pair reads, so those segments were excluded. Most TCR sequences were seen in very few donors, while some public TCRs were found in many individuals.

What was sequenced was PBMCs. The rearranged chain carries TRBV4-1 and TRBJ2-5; TRBD2 could be the D gene, as 5 bases match. The sequence was collected from a female donor in good health and CMV-seronegative. Here the CDR3 is given as CASSQGGPGETQYF. The nucleotide sequence reads as follows: TGCGCCAGCAGCCAAGGAGGGCCTGGGGAGACCCAGTACTTC.